Detailed here is one TCR beta chain. Assay version v3.0 of immunoSEQ was used, and it was run at survey level. Profiled with immunoSEQ multiplex PCR; TCRdb holds only in-frame clones, not every one. There are tens of thousands of clones in the sample; roughly 87% occur only once, and under 1.3% lies in the top ten. This sample stems from a study of long-term antiretroviral therapy in people with HIV. V was trimmed by 5 bases and J by 2 bases, leaving 12 bases between them. From germline, CDR1 is MGHRA and CDR2 YSYEKL. The CDR3 covers 14 residues. The rearrangement links TRBV4-1 to TRBJ2-5; D remains ambiguous. This TCR was recovered from a man in his forties or fifties with HIV. This sample comprised unsorted PBMCs, obtained 2 years after starting antiretroviral therapy. CDR3 in amino acids: CASSLVERQETQYF. CDR3 DNA: TGCGCCAGCAGCTTAGTGGAGAGGCAAGAGACCCAGTACTTC.